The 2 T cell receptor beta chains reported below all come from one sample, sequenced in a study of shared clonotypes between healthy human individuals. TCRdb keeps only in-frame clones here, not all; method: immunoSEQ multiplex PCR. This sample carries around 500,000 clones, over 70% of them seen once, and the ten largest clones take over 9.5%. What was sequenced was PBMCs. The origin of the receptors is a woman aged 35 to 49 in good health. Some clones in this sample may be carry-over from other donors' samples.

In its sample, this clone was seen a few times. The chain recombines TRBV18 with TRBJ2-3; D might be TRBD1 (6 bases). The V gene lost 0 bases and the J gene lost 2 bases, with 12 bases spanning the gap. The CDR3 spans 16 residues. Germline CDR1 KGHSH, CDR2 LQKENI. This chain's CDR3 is CASSPPGRGHTDTQYF. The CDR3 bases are TGTGCCAGCTCACCACCGGGCAGGGGCCACACAGATACGCAGTATTTT.

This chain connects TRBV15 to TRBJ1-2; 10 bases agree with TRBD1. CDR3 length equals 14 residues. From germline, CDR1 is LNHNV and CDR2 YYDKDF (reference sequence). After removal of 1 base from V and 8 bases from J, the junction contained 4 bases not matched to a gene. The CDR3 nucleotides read TGTGCCACCAGCAGAGCGGGGACAGGGGTAGGCTACACCTTC. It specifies CATSRAGTGVGYTF.